This T cell receptor (beta chain) comes out of a study of Siglec-9 on CD8 T cells in melanoma. Notes on the study in general: In melanoma tumors, a Siglec-9-marked effector memory CD8+ subset reportedly appeared to accumulate.

Sequencing used immunoSEQ multiplex PCR; TCRdb keeps in-frame clones, though not all of them. The sample lists 30,000 to 45,000 clones, 84% occurring once. Remarks on this clone: Its antigen is currently unknown.

The V gene lost 3 bases and the J gene lost 4 bases, with 7 bases spanning the gap. CDR3 size: 13 residues. Germline assignment: CDR1 MDHEN and CDR2 SYDVKM. The source is a human donor in good health. Sequenced: Siglec-9- CD8+ T cells sorted from blood. The rearrangement uses TRBV28 and TRBJ1-3; unclear D gene. This CDR3 is CASSFTTGNTIYF. CDR3 DNA: TGTGCCAGCAGTTTTACTACCGGAAACACCATATATTTT.